The next 27 T cell receptor beta chains were all read from a single sample in a study of T cells in Graves' hyperthyroidism and ophthalmopathy. RNA transcripts served as the template for amplifying TCR beta CDR3 regions. The study used the HTBI primer set for a first-round RT-PCR of the TCR CDR3. TCRdb analysed the multiplex PCR reads with MiXCR anew, one entry per CDR3 protein. Here the sample spans a few hundred thousand distinct CDR3 sequences, less than 25% being singletons. Sequences were obtained from blood. All receptors come from a young man with Graves' hyperthyroidism.

This clonotype was seen ten or more times. The rearrangement links TRBV10-3 to TRBJ2-2; no reliable D call. The CDR3 spans 14 residues. Trimming removed 0 bases at V and 7 bases at J, with 9 bases between. Looked up from germline, CDR1 is ENHRY and CDR2 is SYGVKD. This chain's CDR3 is CAISESGNGGELFF. For the CDR3, the DNA is TGTGCCATCAGTGAGTCAGGGAACGGCGGGGAGCTGTTTTTT.

This clonotype occurred many times. The DNA for the CDR3 is TGTGCCAGCCAGGGAGCTGGAAACACCATATATTTT. Residues: CASQGAGNTIYF. This rearrangement joins TRBV12-3 or TRBV12-4 to TRBJ1-3; a weak D match, TRBD1 (5 bases). This CDR3 has 12 residues. The V end was cut by 8 bases, the J end by 2 bases, with 7 bases between.

Remarks on this clonotype: One junction end does not reproduce the germline sequence, and a read error may be involved. The genes are TRBV6-1 and TRBJ1-1, with D perhaps TRBD1 (6 bases). Germline lookup yields CDR1 MNHNS and CDR2 SASEGT. The CDR3 is 15 amino acids. CDR3 coding DNA: TGTGCCAGCAGCGAAGCCTTCAGGACAGCCGGAGGAGCTTTCTTT. Its protein product is CASSEAFRTAGGAFF.

As concerns this clonotype: This may arise from a read error, as a much more abundant clone is one base away. The V call is TRBV6-5, the J call TRBJ2-2; D unresolved. Germline V gene sequence: CDR1 MNHEY, CDR2 SVGAGI. The CDR3 is 14 amino acids. Trimming stripped 4 bases from V and 0 bases from J, with 6 bases between. The CDR3 is CASSLIANTGELFF. The DNA for the CDR3 is TGTGCCAGCAGTTTGATCGCGAACACCGGGGAGCTGTTTTTT.

This clonotype was counted many times. The chain has TRBV6-5 and TRBJ1-2; D ambiguous. Germline V gene sequence: CDR1 MNHEY, CDR2 SVGAGI. With 0 bases removed from V and 13 bases from J, the gap between germline ends came to 15 bases. The CDR3 extends over 13 amino acids. DNA for the CDR3: TGTGCCAGCAGTTACTCGATGGGTATCCGGTGCACCTTC. Amino acid sequence: CASSYSMGIRCTF.

This chain joins TRBV6-2 or TRBV6-3 and TRBJ2-7; D might be TRBD2 (5 bases). The V and J ends lost 0 bases and 5 bases respectively, with 11 bases between them. CDR3 length: 14 amino acids. Per the germline V gene, CDR1 is MNHEY and CDR2 is SVGEGT. For the CDR3, the DNA is TGTGCCAGCAGTTACTCCGGTGGGAGTGACGAGCAGTACTTC. Amino acid sequence: CASSYSGGSDEQYF.

This chain connects TRBV19 to TRBJ1-5, with a weak D call TRBD1 (5 bases). Germline CDR1 LNHDA, CDR2 SQIVND (reference sequence). This CDR3 region has 17 residues. V lost 5 bases, J lost 0 bases, and 17 bases lay in between. The CDR3 spells CASSPAAQGHSNQPQHF. The CDR3, as DNA: TGTGCCAGTAGTCCCGCGGCGCAGGGCCATAGCAATCAGCCCCAGCATTTT.

This clonotype showed up many times. The gene calls are TRBV5-5 and TRBJ1-3, with D unresolved. CDR1 and CDR2 (germline): SGHKS, YYEKEE (reference sequence). The V and J ends lost 2 bases and 3 bases respectively, with 6 bases between them. This CDR3 has 13 amino acids. The CDR3 DNA sequence: TGTGCCAGCAGCTTCGACAATGGAAACACCATATATTTT. Translated, it gives CASSFDNGNTIYF.

J is TRBJ1-1 and V is TRBV20-1, with D uncertain. V was trimmed by 1 base and J by 2 bases, leaving 11 bases between them. Germline CDR1 reads DFQATT; CDR2 reads SNEGSKA (reference sequence). This CDR3 has 14 residues. CDR3 in amino acids: CSARGSYSNTEAFF. CDR3 coding DNA: TGCAGTGCTAGAGGGAGTTACAGCAACACTGAAGCTTTCTTT.

This clonotype was found many times. V is TRBV27 and J is TRBJ1-1, with TRBD1 identical over 7 bases. This CDR3 region has 18 residues. From germline, CDR1 is MNHEY and CDR2 SMNVEV (reference sequence). V trimming: 2 bases; J trimming: 2 bases; junction bases outside the gene matches: 14. The CDR3 sequence: CASSLQGLNRGFNTEAFF. The DNA of the CDR3 is TGTGCCAGCAGTTTACAAGGTCTCAACAGGGGATTCAACACTGAAGCTTTCTTT.

This clonotype was counted ten times or more. In DNA form, the CDR3 reads TGTGCCAGCAGCGCCGGGACTACGAACACCGGGGAGCTGTTTTTT. Translating gives CASSAGTTNTGELFF. The chain carries TRBV9 and TRBJ2-2; 7 bases are shared with TRBD2. The CDR3 contains 15 residues. Trimming took 3 bases from V and 0 from J; bases not matched to a gene: 2. The V gene's germline CDR1 is SGDLS and CDR2 YYNGEE.

This clonotype was seen more than once but under ten times. J is TRBJ1-2 and V is TRBV4-2; D may be TRBD1 (6 bases). V lost 4 bases and J lost 5, with 14 bases in between. CDR1 LGHNA and CDR2 YNFKEQ come from the germline V gene. This CDR3 is 14 amino acids long. CDR3: CASSRTGTSYGYTF. The CDR3 coding sequence is TGTGCCAGCAGCCGAACCGGGACATCATATGGCTACACCTTC.

This clonotype was observed many times. The genes are TRBV2 and TRBJ2-5; D is possibly TRBD1 (5 bases). Trimming removed 8 bases at V and 2 bases at J, with 12 bases between. CDR1 and CDR2 (germline): SNHLY, FYNNEI. The CDR3 totals 13 residues. CDR3: CASRQTAQETQYF. For the CDR3, the DNA is TGTGCCAGCCGGCAGACAGCTCAAGAGACCCAGTACTTC.

The rearrangement uses TRBV6-1 and TRBJ2-7; 9 nucleotides align to TRBD1. Germline CDR1 and CDR2: MNHNS and SASEGT. The CDR3 has 17 residues. The ends lost 2 bases at V and 1 base at J; junction bases unmatched: 9. As DNA, the CDR3 is TGTGCCAGCAGTGAATCAGCCTGGACAGGGGCATCCTACGAGCAGTACTTC. Its protein product is CASSESAWTGASYEQYF.

This clonotype showed up many times. The V call is TRBV5-1, the J call TRBJ1-2; D is uncertain. The CDR3 runs to 12 residues. The V and J ends lost 4 bases and 4 bases respectively, with 8 bases between them. Germline lookup yields CDR1 SGHRS and CDR2 YFSETQ. CDR3 loop: CASSVDRYGYTF. The CDR3 nucleotides are TGCGCCAGCAGCGTGGACCGCTATGGCTACACCTTC.

This chain links TRBV4-1 with TRBJ1-5, with TRBD1 matching over 7 bases. Germline values: CDR1 MGHRA, CDR2 YSYEKL. V shed 0 bases and J 4 bases; nucleotides not matched to a gene: 6. The CDR3 sequence is 16 residues long. The CDR3 DNA follows: TGCGCCAGCAGCCAAGATCCGGGACAGAGAAATCAGCCCCAGCATTTT. It translates to CASSQDPGQRNQPQHF.

This clonotype showed up many times. CDR3 residues: CASSSRGELFF. The CDR3 nucleotides are TGTGCCAGCAGTAGCAGGGGGGAACTGTTTTTT. The chain couples TRBV6-1 to TRBJ1-4; 7 bases agree with TRBD1. Germline V lookup: CDR1 MNHNS, CDR2 SASEGT. The J segment lost 12 bases and the V segment lost 5 bases, leaving 3 bases of the junction unmatched. CDR3 length: 11 residues.

The rearrangement links TRBV6-1 to TRBJ2-5, with TRBD2 matching 8 bases. Trimming removed 6 bases from V and 2 bases from J; junction bases left unmatched: 5. Per the germline V gene, CDR1 is MNHNS and CDR2 is SASEGT. There are 14 residues in the CDR3. CDR3 residues: CASRDSGVQETQYF. DNA of the CDR3: TGTGCCAGCAGGGATAGCGGGGTACAAGAGACCCAGTACTTC.

This clonotype occurred a few times. The chain uses TRBV5-1 and TRBJ2-2; 9 bases are a match to TRBD1. The germline gives CDR1 SGHRS, CDR2 YFSETQ. The CDR3 covers 15 residues. V gave up 4 bases and J gave up 4 bases; unmatched junction bases: 5. DNA for the CDR3: TGCGCCAGCAGCCACCGGGACAGGGTCACCGGGGAGCTGTTTTTT. This encodes CASSHRDRVTGELFF.

The V gene is TRBV10-3, the J gene TRBJ1-6, with D possibly matching TRBD1 (6 bases). The germline V gene has CDR1 ENHRY and CDR2 SYGVKD. Trimming removed 4 bases at V and 10 bases at J, with 14 bases between. The CDR3 spans 14 residues. The chain's CDR3 is CAISGDQGSSPLHF. The CDR3, as DNA: TGTGCCATCAGTGGTGACCAGGGGAGCTCACCCCTCCACTTT.

This clonotype was detected ten times or more. The chain recombines TRBV24-1 with TRBJ2-7; maybe TRBD1 (6 bases). Germline CDR1 reads KGHDR; CDR2 reads SFDVKD. The CDR3 is 14 residues long. V was cut by 4 bases and J by 3 bases, with 12 bases left in between. CDR3 sequence (DNA): TGTGCCACCAGTGACTCACAGGGTGACTACGAGCAGTACTTC. Translated: CATSDSQGDYEQYF.

Ten or more counts support this clonotype. V is TRBV11-3 and J is TRBJ1-1; D call uncertain. V lost 5 bases to trimming and J lost 3 bases, with 16 bases between them. Germline V gene sequence: CDR1 SGHNT, CDR2 YENEEA. This CDR3 has 15 residues. CDR3: CASSPQYGLHTEAFF. DNA of the CDR3: TGTGCCAGCAGCCCCCAGTATGGGCTGCACACTGAAGCTTTCTTT.

This clonotype came up many times. J is TRBJ2-5 and V is TRBV7-2, with 14 nucleotides matching TRBD2. CDR1 and CDR2 (germline): SGHTA, FQGNSA. J was trimmed by 11 bases and V by 5 bases; bases with no gene match: 10. The CDR3 runs 15 residues. As DNA, the CDR3 is TGTGCCAGCAGCCGTACCGGGACTAGCGGGGGCAAACAGTACTTC. It is translated as CASSRTGTSGGKQYF.

This clonotype was detected many times. V and J are TRBV6-1 and TRBJ2-7; possibly TRBD2 for D (5 bases). The V end was cut by 7 bases, the J end by 1 base, with 14 bases between. CDR3 length: 14 amino acids. The germline CDR1 and CDR2 sequences are MNHNS and SASEGT. The CDR3 DNA follows: TGTGCCAGCACCCCCCGGGGAAAATCCTACGAGCAGTACTTC. This codes for CASTPRGKSYEQYF.

This clonotype showed up many times. This chain joins TRBV28 and TRBJ2-7, with D perhaps TRBD1 or TRBD2 (5 bases each). Germline values: CDR1 MDHEN, CDR2 SYDVKM. The CDR3 contains 15 residues. The germline V and J ends were trimmed by 7 bases and 3 bases, with 19 bases remaining between them. The CDR3 DNA reads as TGTGCCAGCACCCCTCCCGGGACGGCCGTCTACGAGCAGTACTTC. Translated: CASTPPGTAVYEQYF.

This clonotype was detected ten times or more. The chain is built from TRBV6-2 or TRBV6-3 and TRBJ1-2; no clear D gene. The CDR3 spans 15 residues. Germline CDR1 and CDR2: MNHEY and SVGEGT. The ends were cut back, 8 bases at V and 3 bases at J, with 19 bases in the middle. The CDR3 nucleotides read TGTGCCAGCGCGTCTTACCAAGGTCGGGACTATGGCTACACCTTC. This gives the protein CASASYQGRDYGYTF.

This clonotype showed up many times. V is TRBV6-1 and J is TRBJ2-7, with D possibly matching TRBD1 (5 bases). Germline V gene lookup returns CDR1 MNHNS and CDR2 SASEGT. The CDR3 consists of 12 residues. V lost 7 bases and J lost 2, with 9 bases in between. The CDR3 DNA is TGTGCCAGCAAAAAGGGGACCTACGAGCAGTACTTC. Translated, it gives CASKKGTYEQYF.